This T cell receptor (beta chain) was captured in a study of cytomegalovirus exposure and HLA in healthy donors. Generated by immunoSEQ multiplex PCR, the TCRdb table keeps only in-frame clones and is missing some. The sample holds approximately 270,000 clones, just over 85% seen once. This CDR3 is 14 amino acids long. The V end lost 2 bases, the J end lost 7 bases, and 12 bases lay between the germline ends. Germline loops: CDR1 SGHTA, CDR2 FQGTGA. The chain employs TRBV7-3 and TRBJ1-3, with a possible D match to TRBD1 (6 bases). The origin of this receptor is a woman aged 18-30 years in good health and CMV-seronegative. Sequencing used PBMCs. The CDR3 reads CASSLQQGTNTIYF. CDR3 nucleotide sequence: TGTGCCAGCAGCTTACAACAGGGCACCAACACCATATATTTT.